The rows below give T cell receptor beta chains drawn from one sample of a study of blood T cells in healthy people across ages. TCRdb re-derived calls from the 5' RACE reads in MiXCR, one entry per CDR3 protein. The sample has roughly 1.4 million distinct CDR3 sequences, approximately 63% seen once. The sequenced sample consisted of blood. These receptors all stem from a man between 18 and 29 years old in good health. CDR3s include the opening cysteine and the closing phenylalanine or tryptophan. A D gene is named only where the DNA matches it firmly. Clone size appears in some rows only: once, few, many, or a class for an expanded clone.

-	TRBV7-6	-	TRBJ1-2	TGTGCCGGCAAGGGCCGGAGAGACTCCTATGGCTACACCTTC	CAGKGRRDSYGYTF
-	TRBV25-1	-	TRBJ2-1	TGTGCCAGCAGTGATTCCGCTACGACCTCCTACAATGAGCAGTTCTTC	CASSDSATTSYNEQFF
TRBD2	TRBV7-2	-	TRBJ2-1	TGTGCCAGCGAGGGGCTAGCGGGATACAATGAGCAGTTCTTC	CASEGLAGYNEQFF
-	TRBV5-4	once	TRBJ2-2	TGTGCCAGCAATGAGGATAGGGTCTTCGGGGAGCTGTTTTTT	CASNEDRVFGELFF
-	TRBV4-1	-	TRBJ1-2	TGCGCCAGCAGCCAGACGGGTTGGGGAGGCTACACCTTC	CASSQTGWGGYTF
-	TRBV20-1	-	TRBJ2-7	TGCAGTGCGCCAATCCTGGACAGCTACGAGCAGTACTTC	CSAPILDSYEQYF
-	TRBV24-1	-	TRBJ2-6	TGTGCCACCAGTTCTCGAGCGGACGGGGCCAACGTCCTGACTTTC	CATSSRADGANVLTF
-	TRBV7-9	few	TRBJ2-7	TGTGCCAGCAGTCTAGCCCAGGGCGAGCAGTACTTC	CASSLAQGEQYF
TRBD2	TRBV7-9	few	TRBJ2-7	TGTGCCAGCAGCTTAACGGGAGGGACTGCTGACTTGAGGTACGAGCAGTACTTC	CASSLTGGTADLRYEQYF
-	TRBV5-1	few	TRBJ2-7	TGCGCCAGCAGCTTCGGGGGGACAAAAAGCTACGAGCAGTACTTC	CASSFGGTKSYEQYF
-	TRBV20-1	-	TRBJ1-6	TGCAGTGCTAGAGGGGCAATGGATTATTCACCCCTCCACTTT	CSARGAMDYSPLHF
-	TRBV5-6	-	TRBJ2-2	TGTGCCAGCAGCTTTGAGCGATGGACCGGGGAGCTGTTTTTT	CASSFERWTGELFF
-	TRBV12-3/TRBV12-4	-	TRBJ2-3	TGTGCCACCTCTAGCAGCAGAGATACGCAGTATTTT	CATSSSRDTQYF
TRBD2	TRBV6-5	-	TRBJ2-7	TGTGCCAGCAAGCTAGCGGGAATTCACGAGCAGTACTTC	CASKLAGIHEQYF
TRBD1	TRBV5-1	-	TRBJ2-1	TGCGCCAGCAGCGGGGGACAGGGTGAATACAATGAGCAGTTCTTC	CASSGGQGEYNEQFF
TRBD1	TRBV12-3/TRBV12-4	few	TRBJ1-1	TGTGCCAGCACCCAAACAGGGGGCCGTGCAGCTTTCTTT	CASTQTGGRAAFF
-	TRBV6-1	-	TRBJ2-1	TGTGCCAGCAGTGAAACGGGATACCGGGACAACTACAATGAGCAGTTCTTC	CASSETGYRDNYNEQFF
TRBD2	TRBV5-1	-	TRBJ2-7	TGCGCCAGCAGCTTGGCGGCGGGAGGGCCCCCCAATGAGCAGTACTTC	CASSLAAGGPPNEQYF
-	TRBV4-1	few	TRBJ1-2	TGCGCCAGCAGCCAAAACCCCCAAGACTTGTGGGGCTACACCTTC	CASSQNPQDLWGYTF
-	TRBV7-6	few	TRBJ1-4	TGTGCCAGCAGCCAACAAAGAGGGGTTGATGAAAAACTGTTTTTT	CASSQQRGVDEKLFF
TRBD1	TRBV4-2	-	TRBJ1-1	TGTGCCAGCAGCCAAGATGGAGAGGGACAGGGTAGGGATGAAGCTTTCTTT	CASSQDGEGQGRDEAFF
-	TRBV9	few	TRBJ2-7	TGTGCCAGCAGCGTAGACTGGGGCGAGCAGTACTTC	CASSVDWGEQYF